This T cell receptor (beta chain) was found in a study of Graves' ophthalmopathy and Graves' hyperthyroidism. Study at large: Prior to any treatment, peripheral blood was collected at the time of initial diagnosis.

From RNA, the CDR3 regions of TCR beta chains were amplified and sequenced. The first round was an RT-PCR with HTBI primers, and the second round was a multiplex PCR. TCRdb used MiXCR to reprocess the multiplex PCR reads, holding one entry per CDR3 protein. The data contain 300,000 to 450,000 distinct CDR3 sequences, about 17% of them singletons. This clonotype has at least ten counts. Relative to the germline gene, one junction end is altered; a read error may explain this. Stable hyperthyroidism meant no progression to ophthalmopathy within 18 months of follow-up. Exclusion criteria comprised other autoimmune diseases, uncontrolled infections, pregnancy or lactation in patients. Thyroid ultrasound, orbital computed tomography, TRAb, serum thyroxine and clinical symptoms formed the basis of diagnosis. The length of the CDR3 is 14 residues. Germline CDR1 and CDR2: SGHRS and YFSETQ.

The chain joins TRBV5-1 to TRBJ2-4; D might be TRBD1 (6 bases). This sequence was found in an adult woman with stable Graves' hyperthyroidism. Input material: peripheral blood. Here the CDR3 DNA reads TGCGCCAGCAGCTTGCAGGGGACGAGAAACATTAAGTACTTC. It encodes CASSLQGTRNIKYF.